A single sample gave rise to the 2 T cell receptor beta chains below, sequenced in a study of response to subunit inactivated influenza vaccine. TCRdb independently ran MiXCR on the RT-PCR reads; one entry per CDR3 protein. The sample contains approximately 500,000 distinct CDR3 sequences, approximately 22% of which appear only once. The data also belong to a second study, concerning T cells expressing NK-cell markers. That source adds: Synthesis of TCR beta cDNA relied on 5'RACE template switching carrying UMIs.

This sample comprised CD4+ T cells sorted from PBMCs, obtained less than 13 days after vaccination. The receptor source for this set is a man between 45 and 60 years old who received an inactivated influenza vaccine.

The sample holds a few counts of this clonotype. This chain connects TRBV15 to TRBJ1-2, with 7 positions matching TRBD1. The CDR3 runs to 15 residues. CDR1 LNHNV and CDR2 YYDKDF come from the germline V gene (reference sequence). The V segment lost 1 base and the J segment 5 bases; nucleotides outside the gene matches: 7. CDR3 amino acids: CATSRAPGGEYGYTF. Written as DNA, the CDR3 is TGTGCCACCAGCAGAGCCCCAGGGGGAGAATATGGCTACACCTTC. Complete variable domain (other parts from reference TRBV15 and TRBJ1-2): DAMVIQNPRYQVTQFGKPVTLSCSQTLNHNVMYWYQQKSSQAPKLLFHYYDKDFNNEADTPDNFQSRRPNTSFCFLDIRSPGLGDTAMYLCATSRAPGGEYGYTFGSGTRLTVV.

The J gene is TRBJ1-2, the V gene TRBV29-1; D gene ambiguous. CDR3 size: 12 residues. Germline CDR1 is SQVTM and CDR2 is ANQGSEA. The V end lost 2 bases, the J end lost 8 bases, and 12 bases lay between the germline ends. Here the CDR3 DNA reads TGCAGCGTTGAAACCCTGGTTTTGGGCTACACCTTC. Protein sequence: CSVETLVLGYTF.